This entry lists 23 T cell receptor beta chains sequenced from one sample in a study of CD8+ T cells in alopecia areata (dated by TCRdb to between 2018 and 2020). Taken with the paper, the label for treatment or condition translates to: oral pan-JAK inhibitor, 5-10 mg twice daily. Library prep was done by the immunoSEQ multiplex PCR assay. RNA was extracted from all samples and reverse transcribed into cDNA, which served as template for TCR sequencing. TCRdb obtained this table from immuneACCESS and retained in-frame rearrangements with V and J assigned. These tables miss some clones; where compared with another copy, unresolved V genes account for less than half of the shortfall, and the remainder is unexplained. For this sample the table gives approximately 100,000 clones, of which just under 60% were detected only once. Roughly 15% of the sample is taken by the ten largest. The starting material was CD8+ T cells sorted from blood, obtained between weeks 55 and 65, from a patient treated with tofacitinib. The receptor source for this set is a human donor with alopecia areata.

The V and J genes are TRBV29-1 and TRBJ2-1, with 16 positions matching TRBD2. There are 18 residues in the CDR3. Germline V gene lookup returns CDR1 SQVTM and CDR2 ANQGSEA. J gave up 2 bases and V 5 bases, and 9 bases lay outside the gene matches. The CDR3 nucleotides read TGCAGCGTTACCCCCGGGACTAGCGGGGGGGCGGCCTACAATGAGCAGTTCTTC. Amino acids: CSVTPGTSGGAAYNEQFF.

This chain uses TRBV2 with TRBJ2-3; TRBD2 might be the D (7 bases). The CDR3 is 15 amino acids. The germline V gene has CDR1 SNHLY and CDR2 FYNNEI. V shed 7 bases and J shed 4 bases, with 18 bases lying between them. The CDR3 region has the DNA TGTGCCAGCAAGGTGGGGGGGCCGTCTGCAGATACGCAGTATTTT. Translated, it gives CASKVGGPSADTQYF.

The chain recombines TRBV5-1 with TRBJ2-2; weak D call: TRBD1 (6 bases). Per germline, CDR1 SGHRS and CDR2 YFSETQ. The length of the CDR3 is 18 residues. V lost 1 base and J lost 2, with 18 bases in between. This CDR3 is CASSLRRSRGVNTGELFF. Written as DNA, the CDR3 is TGCGCCAGCAGCTTGAGACGTTCCAGGGGAGTAAACACCGGGGAGCTGTTTTTT.

For the CDR3, the DNA is TGTGCCATCATGAGTCAACTAGCGGGGGGATACGAGCAGTACTTC. Translated, it gives CAIMSQLAGGYEQYF. The J gene is TRBJ2-7, the V gene TRBV10-3; 12 bases match TRBD2. The CDR3 length is 15 residues. V shed 7 bases and J 4 bases; nucleotides not matched to a gene: 8. Per germline, CDR1 ENHRY and CDR2 SYGVKD.

The chain employs TRBV30 and TRBJ2-7, with D tentatively TRBD1 (5 bases). CDR3 size: 14 residues. Germline values: CDR1 GTSNPN, CDR2 SVGIG (reference sequence). Trimming stripped 2 bases from V and 7 bases from J, with 18 bases between. Written as DNA, the CDR3 is TGTGCCTGGAGTCCTGGACATCGAAAATGGGAGCAGTACTTC. Amino acid sequence: CAWSPGHRKWEQYF. The whole variable domain, remainder taken from reference TRBV30 and TRBJ2-7, is SQTIHQWPATLVQPVGSPLSLECTVEGTSNPNLYWYRQAAGRGLQLLFYSVGIGQISSEVPQNLSASRPQDRQFILSSKKLLLSDSGFYLCAWSPGHRKWEQYFGPGTRLTVT.

The rearrangement uses TRBV10-3 and TRBJ2-5; the D gene is possibly TRBD2 (6 bases). CDR1 and CDR2 (germline): ENHRY, SYGVKD. The V and J ends lost 5 bases and 7 bases respectively, with 20 bases between them. The CDR3 covers 15 residues. The CDR3 loop is CAISPAGMGGGTQYF. The CDR3 DNA sequence: TGTGCCATCAGTCCGGCGGGGATGGGAGGTGGGACCCAGTACTTC.

This clone was picked up a small number of times. V is TRBV29-1 and J is TRBJ1-1; D might be TRBD1 (6 bases). The CDR3 has 10 amino acids. CDR1 and CDR2 from the germline V gene are SQVTM and ANQGSEA. V was shortened by 4 bases and J by 10 bases, with 10 bases between the two germline ends. This chain's CDR3 is CSVGAGVAFF. The CDR3 DNA reads TGCAGCGTTGGCGCAGGGGTAGCTTTCTTT.

The chain recombines TRBV5-6 with TRBJ1-5; D is uncertain. The CDR3 is made up of 13 amino acids. The germline V gene has CDR1 SGHDT and CDR2 YYEEEE. V was shortened by 0 bases and J by 6 bases, with 7 bases between the two germline ends. The CDR3 protein is CASSLEGGQPQHF. As DNA, the CDR3 is TGTGCCAGCAGCTTGGAGGGTGGTCAGCCCCAGCATTTT.

Only a few counts were recorded for this clone. The chain has TRBV2 and TRBJ2-4; D gene uncertain. The CDR3 contains 12 residues. Germline V CDR1 and CDR2: SNHLY, FYNNEI. Trimming stripped 7 bases from V and 6 bases from J, with 10 bases between. The CDR3 loop is CASISIGNIQYF. The CDR3 bases are TGTGCCAGCATTTCGATTGGAAACATTCAGTACTTC.

This clone was counted only a few times. This chain joins TRBV13 and TRBJ2-7, with unresolved D. CDR1 is PRHDT and CDR2 is FYEKMQ in the germline V gene (reference sequence). The CDR3 is 15 residues long. Trimming took 0 bases from V and 4 from J, leaving 13 bases between them. CDR3 region: CASSLGLADSYEQYF. Written as DNA, the CDR3 is TGTGCCAGCAGCTTAGGCCTGGCGGATTCATACGAGCAGTACTTC.

The J gene is TRBJ2-7, the V gene TRBV18, with a weak D call TRBD2 (5 bases). Looked up from germline, CDR1 is KGHSH and CDR2 is LQKENI. This CDR3 spans 15 amino acids. Trimming shortened V by 3 bases and J by 0 bases, and 12 bases separated the two germline ends. Here the CDR3 reads CASSPRGPSSYEQYF. Written as DNA, the CDR3 is TGTGCCAGCTCACCCCGCGGGCCGAGCTCCTACGAGCAGTACTTC.

CDR3 in amino acids: CASSNRYTGKNYGYTF. Written as DNA, the CDR3 is TGTGCCAGCAGCAATAGATATACAGGGAAAAACTATGGCTACACCTTC. The chain links TRBV2 to TRBJ1-2, with TRBD1 as a possible D gene (6 bases). This CDR3 has 16 residues. Per germline, CDR1 SNHLY and CDR2 FYNNEI. The V end lost 6 bases, the J end lost 2 bases, and 19 bases lay between the germline ends.

The chain recombines TRBV25-1 with TRBJ1-1; tentatively, D is TRBD1 (6 bases). V was pared by 4 bases and J by 1 base, with 13 bases between. This CDR3 comprises 15 residues. Looked up from germline, CDR1 is MGHDK and CDR2 is SYGVNS. The DNA of the CDR3 is TGTGCCAGCAGTGGACGACAGGTACCGAACACTGAAGCTTTCTTT. Amino acids: CASSGRQVPNTEAFF.

The rearrangement uses TRBV7-9 and TRBJ1-2; tentatively, D is TRBD1 (6 bases). Germline CDR1 is SEHNR and CDR2 is FQNEAQ (reference sequence). Trimming shortened V by 4 bases and J by 2 bases, and 14 bases separated the two germline ends. The CDR3 covers 15 residues. As DNA, the CDR3 is TGTGCCAGCAGCTCTCCTACGACAGGCAACTATGGCTACACCTTC. It is translated as CASSSPTTGNYGYTF.

This clone showed up just a few times. The gene calls are TRBV4-2 and TRBJ2-3, with D unclear. V was trimmed by 1 base and J by 2 bases, leaving 16 bases between them. Germline CDR1 is LGHNA and CDR2 is YNFKEQ. The CDR3 covers 17 residues. CDR3 region: CASSQGRLASPTDTQYF. The CDR3 DNA is TGTGCCAGCAGCCAAGGTCGGTTAGCTTCTCCCACAGATACGCAGTATTTT.

Of note for this clone: The sample holds other DNA sequences that translate to the same CDR3. The rearrangement joins TRBV9 to TRBJ2-3; D remains unclear. This CDR3 has 13 amino acids. Trimming took off 0 bases at V and 6 bases at J, with 8 bases between the two ends. Germline loops: CDR1 SGDLS, CDR2 YYNGEE. This CDR3 is CASSVEVPDTQYF. The CDR3, as DNA: TGTGCCAGCAGCGTAGAGGTCCCGGATACGCAGTATTTT. Filled out from reference TRBV9 and TRBJ2-3, the complete variable domain reads DSGVTQTPKHLITATGQRVTLRCSPRSGDLSVYWYQQSLDQGLQFLIQYYNGEERAKGNILERFSAQQFPDLHSELNLSSLELGDSALYFCASSVEVPDTQYFGPGTRLTVL.

V gene TRBV6-1 combines with J gene TRBJ2-7; a weak D match, TRBD1 (6 bases). Trimming stripped 9 bases from V and 3 bases from J, with 9 bases between. Germline CDR1 MNHNS, CDR2 SASEGT. This CDR3 is built from 11 residues. The CDR3 region is CASSGVYEQYF. Here the CDR3 DNA reads TGTGCCAGTTCAGGGGTCTACGAGCAGTACTTC.

V gene TRBV7-9 combines with J gene TRBJ2-5; TRBD2 might be the D (5 bases). Germline V gives CDR1 SEHNR, CDR2 FQNEAQ (reference sequence). This CDR3 comprises 14 residues. Trimming shortened V by 4 bases and J by 3 bases, and 12 bases separated the two germline ends. The CDR3 sequence is CASSSGTSEETQYF. The CDR3 DNA reads as TGTGCCAGCAGCTCGGGTACTAGTGAAGAGACCCAGTACTTC.

The chain employs TRBV5-1 and TRBJ2-1; a weak D match, TRBD1 (6 bases). This CDR3 is built from 18 residues. V lost 1 base and J lost 0, with 17 bases in between. Germline V gives CDR1 SGHRS, CDR2 YFSETQ. For the CDR3, the DNA is TGCGCCAGCAGCTTGTGGGGGCCTGGACGGAGCTCCTACAATGAGCAGTTCTTC. Translating it yields CASSLWGPGRSSYNEQFF.

This chain connects TRBV27 to TRBJ1-2; a weak D match, TRBD1 (6 bases). V was cut by 4 bases and J by 7 bases, with 16 bases left in between. The germline V gene encodes CDR1 MNHEY and CDR2 SMNVEV (reference sequence). The CDR3 covers 14 residues. The CDR3 here is CASSSPRHRAGYTF. For the CDR3, the DNA is TGTGCCAGCAGTTCTCCCCGCCACAGGGCTGGCTACACCTTC.

This clone was observed once. The chain has TRBV4-2 and TRBJ2-7; the D gene is possibly TRBD1 (5 bases). The CDR3 spans 16 residues. V shed 0 bases and J shed 2 bases, with 14 bases lying between them. Germline V gene lookup returns CDR1 LGHNA and CDR2 YNFKEQ. Written as DNA, the CDR3 is TGTGCCAGCAGCCAAGAGTACGCCCAGGGCACCTACGAGCAGTACTTC. Translated, it gives CASSQEYAQGTYEQYF.

This clone showed up just a few times. The J gene is TRBJ2-7, the V gene TRBV5-1, with a possible D match to TRBD2 (6 bases). This CDR3 is 13 amino acids long. V lost 5 bases, J lost 2 bases, and 11 bases lay in between. Germline V lookup: CDR1 SGHRS, CDR2 YFSETQ. Here the CDR3 reads CASSPRLAYEQYF. The DNA of the CDR3 is TGCGCCAGCAGTCCCAGACTAGCCTACGAGCAGTACTTC.

Here the CDR3 reads CAGVYATEAFF. The DNA for the CDR3 is TGCGCGGGAGTTTATGCCACTGAAGCTTTCTTT. V gene TRBV20-1 combines with J gene TRBJ1-1; no clear D. This CDR3 comprises 11 residues. Germline lookup yields CDR1 DFQATT and CDR2 SNEGSKA (reference sequence).